The 2 T cell receptor beta chains given below trace back to one sample, sequenced in a study of blood T cell repertoires in COVID-19. Method: immunoSEQ multiplex PCR; TCRdb's copy keeps in-frame clones and lacks some. The data hold 70,000 to 75,000 clones, with about four fifths observed a single time. The specimen sequenced was peripheral blood. These receptors were obtained from a man between 65 and 80 years old with acute or convalescent COVID-19.

The chain couples TRBV6-4 to TRBJ1-1, with no clear D. The CDR3 spans 13 residues. V was shortened by 3 bases and J by 1 base, with 6 bases between the two germline ends. Germline-derived CDR1 and CDR2 are MRHNA and SNTAGT. The DNA for the CDR3 is TGTGCCAGCAGTGAGACACGGAACACTGAAGCTTTCTTT. Residues: CASSETRNTEAFF.

This clone was counted a single time. V and J are TRBV7-9 and TRBJ2-7; the D gene is possibly TRBD2 (6 bases). The V end lost 5 bases, the J end lost 7 bases, and 15 bases lay between the germline ends. The CDR3 length is 13 residues. Germline V CDR1 and CDR2: SEHNR, FQNEAQ (reference sequence). The CDR3 region has the DNA TGTGCCAGCAGCCCCCGGGACTCGCGGGAGCAGTACTTC. Translating gives CASSPRDSREQYF.